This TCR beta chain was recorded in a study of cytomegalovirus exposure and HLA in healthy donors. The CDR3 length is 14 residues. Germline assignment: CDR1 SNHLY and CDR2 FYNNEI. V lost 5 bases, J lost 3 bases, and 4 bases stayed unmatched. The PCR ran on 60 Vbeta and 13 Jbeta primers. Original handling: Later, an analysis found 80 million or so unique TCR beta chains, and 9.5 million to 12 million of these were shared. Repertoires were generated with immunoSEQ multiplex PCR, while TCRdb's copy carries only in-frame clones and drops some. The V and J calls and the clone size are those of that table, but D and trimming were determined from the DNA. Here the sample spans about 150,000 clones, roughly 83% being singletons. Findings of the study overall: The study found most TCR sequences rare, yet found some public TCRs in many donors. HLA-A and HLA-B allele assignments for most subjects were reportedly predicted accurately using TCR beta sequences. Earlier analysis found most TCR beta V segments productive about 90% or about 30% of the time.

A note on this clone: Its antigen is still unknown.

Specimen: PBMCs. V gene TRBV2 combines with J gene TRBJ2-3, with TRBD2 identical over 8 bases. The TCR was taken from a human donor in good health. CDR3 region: CASSRGGRTDTQYF. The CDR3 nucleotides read TGTGCCAGCAGTCGGGGGGGGCGAACAGATACGCAGTATTTT.